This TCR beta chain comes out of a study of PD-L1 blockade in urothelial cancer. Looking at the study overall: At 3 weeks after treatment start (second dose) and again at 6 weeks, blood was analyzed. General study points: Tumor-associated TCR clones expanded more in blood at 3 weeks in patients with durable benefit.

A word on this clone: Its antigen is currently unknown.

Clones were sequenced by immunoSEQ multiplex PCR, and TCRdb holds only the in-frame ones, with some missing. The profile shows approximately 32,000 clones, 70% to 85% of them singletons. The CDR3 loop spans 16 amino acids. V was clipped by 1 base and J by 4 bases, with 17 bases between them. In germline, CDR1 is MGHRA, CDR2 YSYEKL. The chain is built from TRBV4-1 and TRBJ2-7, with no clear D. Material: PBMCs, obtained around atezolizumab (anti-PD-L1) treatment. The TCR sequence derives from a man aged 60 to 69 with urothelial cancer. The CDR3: CASSQGLAVTEYEQYF. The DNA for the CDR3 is TGCGCCAGCAGCCAAGGGTTAGCCGTTACCGAGTACGAGCAGTACTTC.